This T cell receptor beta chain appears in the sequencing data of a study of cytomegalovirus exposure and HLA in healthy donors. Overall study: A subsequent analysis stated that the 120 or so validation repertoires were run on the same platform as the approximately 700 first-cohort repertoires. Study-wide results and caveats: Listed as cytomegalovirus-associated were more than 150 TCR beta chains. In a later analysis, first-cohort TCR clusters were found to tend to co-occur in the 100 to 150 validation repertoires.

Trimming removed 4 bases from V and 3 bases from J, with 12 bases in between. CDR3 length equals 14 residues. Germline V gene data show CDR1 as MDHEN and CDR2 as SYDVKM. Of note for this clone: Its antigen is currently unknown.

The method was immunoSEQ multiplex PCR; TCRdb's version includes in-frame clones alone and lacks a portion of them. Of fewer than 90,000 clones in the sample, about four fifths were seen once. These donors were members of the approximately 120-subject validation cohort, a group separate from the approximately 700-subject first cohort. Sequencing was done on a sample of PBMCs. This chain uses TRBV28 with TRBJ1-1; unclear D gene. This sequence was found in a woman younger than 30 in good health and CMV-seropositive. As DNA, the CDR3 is TGTGCCAGCAGTTCACTACAAAGGTACACTGAAGCTTTCTTT. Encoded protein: CASSSLQRYTEAFF.